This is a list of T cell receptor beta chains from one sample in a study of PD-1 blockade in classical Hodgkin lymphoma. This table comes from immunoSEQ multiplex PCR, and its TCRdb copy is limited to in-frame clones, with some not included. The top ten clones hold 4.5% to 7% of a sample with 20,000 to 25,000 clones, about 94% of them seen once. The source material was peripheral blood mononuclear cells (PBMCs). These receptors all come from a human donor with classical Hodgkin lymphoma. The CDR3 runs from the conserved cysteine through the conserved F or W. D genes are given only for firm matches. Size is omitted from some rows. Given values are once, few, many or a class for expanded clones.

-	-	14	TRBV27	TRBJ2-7	CASSSRDGSYEQYF	TGTGCCAGCAGTTCTCGGGACGGCTCCTACGAGCAGTACTTC
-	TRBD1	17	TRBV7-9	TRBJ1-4	CASSRPGQGATNEKLFF	TGTGCCAGCAGCCGCCCGGGACAGGGCGCAACTAATGAAAAACTGTTTTTT
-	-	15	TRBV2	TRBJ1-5	CASSLQVTLGQPQHF	TGTGCCAGCAGTCTTCAGGTAACCCTTGGCCAGCCCCAGCATTTT
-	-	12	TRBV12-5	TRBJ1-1	CASGPGVTEAFF	TGTGCTAGTGGACCCGGGGTCACTGAAGCTTTCTTT
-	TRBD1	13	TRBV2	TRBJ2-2	CASRGQGIGELFF	TGTGCCAGCAGAGGACAGGGGATCGGGGAGCTGTTTTTT
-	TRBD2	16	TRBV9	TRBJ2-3	CASSVLAGYLRDTQYF	TGTGCCAGCAGCGTGCTAGCGGGCTACCTTCGGGATACGCAGTATTTT
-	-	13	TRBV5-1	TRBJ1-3	CASSLSSGNTIYF	TGCGCCAGCAGCTTAAGCTCTGGAAACACCATATATTTT
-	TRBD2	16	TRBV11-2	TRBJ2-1	CASSGLAGAKYNEQFF	TGTGCCAGCAGCGGACTAGCGGGGGCGAAGTATAATGAGCAGTTCTTC
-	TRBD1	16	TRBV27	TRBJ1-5	CASSIRGGAINQPQHF	TGTGCCAGCAGCATACGAGGGGGCGCGATCAATCAGCCCCAGCATTTT
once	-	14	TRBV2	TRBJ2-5	CASTSWGARETQYF	TGTGCCAGCACTTCGTGGGGGGCGAGGGAGACCCAGTACTTC
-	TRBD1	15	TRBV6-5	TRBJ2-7	CASSTTGDRPYEQYF	TGTGCCAGCAGTACAACAGGGGATAGGCCCTACGAGCAGTACTTC
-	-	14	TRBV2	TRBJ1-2	CASRDSALHYGYTF	TGTGCCAGCAGGGACAGTGCCCTTCACTATGGCTACACCTTC
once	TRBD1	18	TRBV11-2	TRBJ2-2	CASIGRRSDRGNTGELFF	TGTGCCAGCATCGGGCGAAGGTCGGACAGGGGGAACACCGGGGAGCTGTTTTTT
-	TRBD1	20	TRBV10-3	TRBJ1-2	CAISETGTGWTNYPPYGYTF	TGTGCCATCAGTGAGACCGGGACAGGGTGGACGAATTATCCGCCTTATGGCTACACCTTC
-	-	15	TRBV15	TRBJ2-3	CATSRTRLSTDTQYF	TGTGCCACCAGCAGAACGAGACTAAGTACAGATACGCAGTATTTT
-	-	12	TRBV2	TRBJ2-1	CASKHHLDEQFF	TGTGCCAGCAAACACCATTTGGATGAGCAGTTCTTC
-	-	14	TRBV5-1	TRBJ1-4	CASSLRGANEKLFF	TGCGCCAGCAGCTTACGGGGCGCAAATGAAAAACTGTTTTTT
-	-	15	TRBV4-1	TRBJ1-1	CASSPGWDQNTEAFF	TGCGCCAGCAGCCCGGGGTGGGACCAGAACACTGAAGCTTTCTTT
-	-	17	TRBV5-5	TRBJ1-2	CASSLGASQEVPYGYTF	TGTGCCAGCAGCTTGGGTGCGTCACAAGAAGTACCATATGGCTACACCTTC
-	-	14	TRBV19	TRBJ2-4	CASRAGVTKNIQYF	TGTGCCAGTAGGGCAGGGGTTACCAAAAACATTCAGTACTTC
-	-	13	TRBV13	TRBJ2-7	CASSVPGLSEQYF	TGTGCCAGCAGCGTACCAGGGTTATCCGAGCAGTACTTC
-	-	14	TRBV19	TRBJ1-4	CASSPGTGNEKLFF	TGTGCCAGTAGTCCGGGGACGGGGAATGAAAAACTGTTTTTT
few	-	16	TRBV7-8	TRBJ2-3	CASSLGTASTQGTQYF	TGTGCCAGCAGCTTAGGAACAGCTTCCACACAGGGTACGCAGTATTTT
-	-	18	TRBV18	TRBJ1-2	CASSPVSQGMVANYGHTF	TGTGCCAGCTCACCCGTATCCCAGGGGATGGTCGCTAACTATGGCCACACCTTC
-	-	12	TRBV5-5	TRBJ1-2	CATRGVWLRYTF	TGTGCCACCCGAGGGGTTTGGCTGCGCTACACCTTC
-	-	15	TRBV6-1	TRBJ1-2	CASSQQGGARYGYTF	TGTGCCAGCAGTCAACAGGGTGGGGCCCGCTATGGCTACACCTTC
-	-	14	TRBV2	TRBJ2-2	CASSASHGTGELFF	TGTGCCAGCAGTGCTAGTCATGGGACCGGGGAGCTGTTTTTT